This is a list of T cell receptor beta chains from one sample in a study of blood T cell repertoires in COVID-19. The method was immunoSEQ multiplex PCR; TCRdb's version includes in-frame clones alone and lacks a portion of them. The sample shows around 65,000 clones, about 81% of them seen only once. The sample was peripheral blood. These receptors were taken from a human donor in a cohort sampled during active COVID-19. CDR3s include the opening cysteine and the closing phenylalanine or tryptophan.

j_call v_call cdr3_aa
TRBJ2-1 TRBV6-5 CASSNRDEQFF
TRBJ2-6 TRBV7-6 CASSDRQGGANVLTF
TRBJ2-6 TRBV19 CASSIDGPGQSLSGANVLTF
TRBJ2-5 TRBV27 CASKLDGGQTQYF
TRBJ2-5 TRBV6-5 CASTDWFGIQETQYF
TRBJ2-6 TRBV5-6 CASSFPTASGANVLTF
TRBJ2-3 TRBV24-1 CATSDLPGQGTNTQYF
TRBJ2-3 TRBV5-1 CASSLLLAGVGDTQYF
TRBJ2-7 TRBV28 CASSYTGGFHEQYF
TRBJ1-1 TRBV11-3 CASSQGLNTEAFF
TRBJ2-6 TRBV4-1 CASSQVLQVLTGANVLTF
TRBJ1-6 TRBV5-6 CASSLMSLGSYNSPLHF
TRBJ2-3 TRBV5-4 CASSPAGIDTDTQYF
TRBJ2-5 TRBV12-3/TRBV12-4 CASSTRGKPQYF
TRBJ2-3 TRBV6-2/TRBV6-3 CASSYSVDRAASWYTQYF
TRBJ2-5 TRBV5-1 CASSLSGTGMETQYF
TRBJ1-3 TRBV5-1 CASSFGGRNTIYF
TRBJ2-1 TRBV11-3 CASSLGTGGFNEQFF
TRBJ2-1 TRBV6-5 CASSKSRVYEQFF
TRBJ2-5 TRBV7-9 CASSLGGLGRQETQYF
TRBJ1-3 TRBV19 CASSAERNTIYF
TRBJ1-6 TRBV6-6 CASRIYPGAGSPLHF
TRBJ2-7 TRBV6-4 CASSRDGGARYEQYF